Here is one T cell receptor beta chain with its context. This table comes from immunoSEQ multiplex PCR, and its TCRdb copy is limited to in-frame clones, with some not included. The data show some 100,000 clones, around 90% seen once. The source of the sample is a study of T cell changes during pregnancy in multiple sclerosis. Germline CDR1 is MGHRA and CDR2 is YSYEKL. There are 15 residues in the CDR3. Trimming took 3 bases from V and 4 from J; bases not matched to a gene: 2. The TCR sequence derives from a female donor with multiple sclerosis, enrolled in a pregnancy study. The chain recombines TRBV4-1 with TRBJ2-5, with TRBD2 matching 13 bases. The sample was peripheral blood, taken in the second trimester of pregnancy. The CDR3 here is CASSHRLAGGETQYF. The DNA of the CDR3 is TGCGCCAGCAGCCACCGACTAGCGGGAGGAGAGACCCAGTACTTC.